Listed below are T cell receptor beta chains from one sample, sequenced in a study of vaccination effects on CD4 cells after COVID-19. What these receptors recognize is not known. Profiling relied on immunoSEQ multiplex PCR, and the TCRdb table lists in-frame clones only, not all of them. Of about 73,000 clones listed, roughly 74% were seen once; the top ten hold 2.5% to 3%. This sample comprised CD4+ T cells from PBMCs cultured with HCoV-NL63 spike peptides, obtained before COVID-19 vaccination. These receptors were obtained from a human donor who received a COVID-19 vaccine. CDR3s include the opening cysteine and the closing phenylalanine or tryptophan. Fields, in order: J gene, clone size, V gene, D gene, CDR3 DNA, CDR3 protein. D genes are given only for firm matches. Only some rows state a clone size, as once, few, many or a class for expanded clones.

J: TRBJ1-2
size: NA
V: TRBV3-1/TRBV3-2
D: NA
DNA: TGTGCCAGCAGCCATGCCCCCAGGGATAAGAGTTACACCTTC
CDR3: CASSHAPRDKSYTF

J: TRBJ1-4
size: once
V: TRBV27
D: NA
DNA: TGTGCCAGCAGTTTCCTAGGCGCGGGGGCGGAAAAACTGTTTTTT
CDR3: CASSFLGAGAEKLFF

J: TRBJ2-3
size: NA
V: TRBV5-1
D: TRBD1
DNA: TGCGCCAGCAGCTACAGACAGGGCGGAGATACGCAGTATTTT
CDR3: CASSYRQGGDTQYF

J: TRBJ1-1
size: NA
V: TRBV6-5
D: NA
DNA: TGTGCCAGCGTAAAAGAGGCGGGCTCTGAAGCTTTCTTT
CDR3: CASVKEAGSEAFF

J: TRBJ2-5
size: NA
V: TRBV5-1
D: TRBD1
DNA: TGCGCCAGCAGCTTGGCGGGACAGGGGGCCGATGAGACCCAGTACTTC
CDR3: CASSLAGQGADETQYF

J: TRBJ1-2
size: NA
V: TRBV29-1
D: TRBD1
DNA: TGCAGCGTTGAAGCTCAGGGGGCGAGGGGCTACACCTTC
CDR3: CSVEAQGARGYTF

J: TRBJ2-1
size: NA
V: TRBV4-2
D: NA
DNA: TGTGCCAGCAGCCAAGATCTGTTGGGCAGGGCAACTGAGCAGTTCTTC
CDR3: CASSQDLLGRATEQFF

J: TRBJ1-2
size: NA
V: TRBV30
D: NA
DNA: TGTGCCTGGTCCCGGGCGGGCAGGAAAAGCTATGGCTACACCTTC
CDR3: CAWSRAGRKSYGYTF

J: TRBJ1-6
size: NA
V: TRBV19
D: TRBD1
DNA: TGTGCCAGTAGAAGAGTAGGACAGGCGGATTCACCCCTCCACTTT
CDR3: CASRRVGQADSPLHF

J: TRBJ1-2
size: NA
V: TRBV11-2
D: NA
DNA: TGTGCCAGCAGCGCAAACCGTAGGGTGACGGCTAACTATGGCTACACCTTC
CDR3: CASSANRRVTANYGYTF

J: TRBJ2-3
size: NA
V: TRBV7-7
D: TRBD2
DNA: TGTGCCAGCAGCTTAGGACTAGCGGGGATAGATACGCAGTATTTT
CDR3: CASSLGLAGIDTQYF

J: TRBJ1-5
size: once
V: TRBV2
D: TRBD1
DNA: TGTGCCAGCAGTGTATTAGGAGGGGGCAGCAATCAGCCCCAGCATTTT
CDR3: CASSVLGGGSNQPQHF

J: TRBJ1-2
size: NA
V: TRBV5-1
D: TRBD1
DNA: TGCGCCAGCAGCGCAGGACAGGCATCTAACTATGGCTACACCTTC
CDR3: CASSAGQASNYGYTF

J: TRBJ1-4
size: NA
V: TRBV13
D: TRBD1
DNA: TGTGCCAGCAGCTTACGACAGGGCTTTGAAAAACTGTTTTTT
CDR3: CASSLRQGFEKLFF

J: TRBJ2-5
size: once
V: TRBV5-4
D: NA
DNA: TGTGCCAGCAGCTTTGCTGGCGCCTTGGAGACCCAGTACTTC
CDR3: CASSFAGALETQYF

J: TRBJ2-2
size: NA
V: TRBV5-5
D: TRBD1
DNA: TGTGCCAGCAGCTTTTCAGGGGGTACCGGGGAGCTGTTTTTT
CDR3: CASSFSGGTGELFF

J: TRBJ1-2
size: few
V: TRBV5-6
D: NA
DNA: TGTGCCAGCAGCCCCGACAGGAACTATGGCTACACCTTC
CDR3: CASSPDRNYGYTF

J: TRBJ1-2
size: few
V: TRBV5-4
D: NA
DNA: TGTGCCAGCAGCTTGGGAGGACGTGGGGCTCGCGGCTACACCTTC
CDR3: CASSLGGRGARGYTF

J: TRBJ2-2
size: NA
V: TRBV12-3/TRBV12-4
D: NA
DNA: TGTGCCAGCAGTTTAGAGGGAATCGGGGAGCTGTTTTTT
CDR3: CASSLEGIGELFF

J: TRBJ2-2
size: NA
V: TRBV6-5
D: NA
DNA: TGTGCCAGCAGCCGCGACTACAACGGGGAGCTGTTTTTT
CDR3: CASSRDYNGELFF

J: TRBJ2-1
size: NA
V: TRBV5-1
D: NA
DNA: TGCGCCAGCAGCAGGGCCCGGACGGACTACAATGAGCAGTTCTTC
CDR3: CASSRARTDYNEQFF

J: TRBJ1-2
size: NA
V: TRBV28
D: NA
DNA: TGTGCCAGCAGGGCAGGGGATTATGGCTACACCTTC
CDR3: CASRAGDYGYTF

J: TRBJ1-2
size: NA
V: TRBV5-1
D: NA
DNA: TGCGCCAGCAGCTTCAACGCGGGCGGACCCTATGGCTACACCTTC
CDR3: CASSFNAGGPYGYTF

J: TRBJ2-1
size: few
V: TRBV19
D: TRBD1
DNA: TGTGCCAGTAGTTTAATCCCCCGGGACAGCCCCCTAGGGTATGAGCAGTTCTTC
CDR3: CASSLIPRDSPLGYEQFF

J: TRBJ1-6
size: NA
V: TRBV19
D: NA
DNA: TGTGCCAGTAAACGGCAGGAGGGTTCACCCCTCCACTTT
CDR3: CASKRQEGSPLHF

J: TRBJ1-5
size: few
V: TRBV18
D: NA
DNA: TGTGCCAGCTCACCCGGACAGACCCATCAGCCCCAGCATTTT
CDR3: CASSPGQTHQPQHF

J: TRBJ1-1
size: NA
V: TRBV18
D: TRBD1
DNA: TGTGCCAGCTCAAAGGGACAGGGAGGCACTGAAGCTTTCTTT
CDR3: CASSKGQGGTEAFF

J: TRBJ1-1
size: NA
V: TRBV5-1
D: NA
DNA: TGCGCCAGCAGCTTGGGACAGATGGTTAACACTGAAGCTTTCTTT
CDR3: CASSLGQMVNTEAFF

J: TRBJ1-1
size: NA
V: TRBV5-6
D: NA
DNA: TGTGCCAGCAGCTTGGGATTGGGAGTTGAAGCTTTCTTT
CDR3: CASSLGLGVEAFF

J: TRBJ1-4
size: NA
V: TRBV3-1/TRBV3-2
D: TRBD1
DNA: TGTGCCAGCAGCGGCCGGGACAGGGAATTTGCAACTAATGAAAAACTGTTTTTT
CDR3: CASSGRDREFATNEKLFF

J: TRBJ1-3
size: NA
V: TRBV7-2
D: NA
DNA: TGTGCCAGCAGCATAAAACAGGGAGGTGGAAACACCATATATTTT
CDR3: CASSIKQGGGNTIYF

J: TRBJ2-1
size: NA
V: TRBV3-1/TRBV3-2
D: TRBD2
DNA: TGTGCCAGCAGCCAAGGACCGGGGGGGTCCTACAATGAGCAGTTCTTC
CDR3: CASSQGPGGSYNEQFF

J: TRBJ2-1
size: few
V: TRBV7-9
D: TRBD1
DNA: TGTGCCAGCAGCTCCGGGACAGGGGACACCTACAATGAGCAGTTCTTC
CDR3: CASSSGTGDTYNEQFF

J: TRBJ2-1
size: NA
V: TRBV25-1
D: TRBD1
DNA: TGTGCCAGCAGTGAATGGTCGGGGACAGGGAACAATGAGCAGTTCTTC
CDR3: CASSEWSGTGNNEQFF

J: TRBJ1-6
size: NA
V: TRBV4-1
D: NA
DNA: TGCGCCAGCAGCCAAGTGACAGTTTCACCCCTCCACTTT
CDR3: CASSQVTVSPLHF

J: TRBJ1-2
size: NA
V: TRBV10-2
D: NA
DNA: TGCGCCAGCAGTGACAGGGAAAACTATGGCTACACCTTC
CDR3: CASSDRENYGYTF

J: TRBJ2-3
size: NA
V: TRBV27
D: NA
DNA: TGTGCCAGTAGGAGGGGACGCACAGATACGCAGTATTTT
CDR3: CASRRGRTDTQYF

J: TRBJ1-5
size: NA
V: TRBV6-2/TRBV6-3
D: TRBD1
DNA: TGTGCCAGCAGTTACAGACAGGGTCGCCAGCCCCAGCATTTT
CDR3: CASSYRQGRQPQHF

J: TRBJ1-2
size: NA
V: TRBV19
D: NA
DNA: TGTGCCAGTAGTCCGCATCTAACCTATGGCTACACCTTC
CDR3: CASSPHLTYGYTF

J: TRBJ2-2
size: NA
V: TRBV6-1
D: TRBD2
DNA: TGTGCCAGCAGTGAAACCCGGACTAGCGGGGGGGCGGGGACCGGGGAGCTGTTTTTT
CDR3: CASSETRTSGGAGTGELFF

J: TRBJ2-2
size: NA
V: TRBV19
D: NA
DNA: TGTGCCAGTAGTATGCAGGACCGGGGGGCTGAATTGAACACCGGGGAGCTGTTTTTT
CDR3: CASSMQDRGAELNTGELFF

J: TRBJ2-1
size: NA
V: TRBV6-1
D: TRBD1
DNA: TGTGCCAGCAGTGAACGGGGACAGGCCTCCTACAATGAGCAGTTCTTC
CDR3: CASSERGQASYNEQFF

J: TRBJ2-1
size: few
V: TRBV12-3/TRBV12-4
D: NA
DNA: TGTGCCAGCAGGCCGGCCTACAATGAGCAGTTCTTC
CDR3: CASRPAYNEQFF

J: TRBJ1-5
size: NA
V: TRBV6-4
D: NA
DNA: TGTGCCAGCAGTGACGATCTGGGTCATAATCAGCCCCAGCATTTT
CDR3: CASSDDLGHNQPQHF

J: TRBJ1-2
size: few
V: TRBV6-1
D: NA
DNA: TGTGCCAGCAGTGAGTACCGATTTAACTATGGCTACACCTTC
CDR3: CASSEYRFNYGYTF

J: TRBJ1-1
size: NA
V: TRBV10-3
D: TRBD1
DNA: TGTGCCATCAAACCGGGACAGGGTTCGAACACTGAAGCTTTCTTT
CDR3: CAIKPGQGSNTEAFF

J: TRBJ1-3
size: NA
V: TRBV4-1
D: NA
DNA: TGCGCCAGCAGCCAATTATTGGAGGCTGGAAACACCATATATTTT
CDR3: CASSQLLEAGNTIYF

J: TRBJ2-3
size: NA
V: TRBV2
D: TRBD1
DNA: TGTGCCAGCAGTGGGGACAGGACCCGCACAGATACGCAGTATTTT
CDR3: CASSGDRTRTDTQYF

J: TRBJ1-1
size: NA
V: TRBV7-2
D: NA
DNA: TGTGCCAGCAGCTCCGACGGGAACACTGAAGCTTTCTTT
CDR3: CASSSDGNTEAFF

J: TRBJ2-5
size: NA
V: TRBV10-3
D: NA
DNA: TGTGCCATCAGTGAGGGACTATCACCAGGGGATGAGACCCAGTACTTC
CDR3: CAISEGLSPGDETQYF

J: TRBJ2-2
size: NA
V: TRBV5-4
D: TRBD1
DNA: TGTGCCAGCAGCGGAACAGGACAGGGTTCCGGGGAGCTGTTTTTT
CDR3: CASSGTGQGSGELFF

J: TRBJ2-3
size: NA
V: TRBV5-1
D: NA
DNA: TGCGCCAGCAGCTTGAGGCCAGACACCACAGATACGCAGTATTTT
CDR3: CASSLRPDTTDTQYF

J: TRBJ1-1
size: NA
V: TRBV3-1/TRBV3-2
D: TRBD1
DNA: TGTGCCAGCAGCCAGACAGGGGTATACACTGAAGCTTTCTTT
CDR3: CASSQTGVYTEAFF

J: TRBJ1-1
size: NA
V: TRBV11-2
D: TRBD1
DNA: TGTGCCAGCAGAGTGCCGGGACAGCGGAACACTGAAGCTTTCTTT
CDR3: CASRVPGQRNTEAFF

J: TRBJ2-2
size: NA
V: TRBV12-5
D: NA
DNA: TGTGCTAGTGGTTTGCCAGGGACTCCCCGTGCGAGTACCGGGGAGCTGTTTTTT
CDR3: CASGLPGTPRASTGELFF

J: TRBJ2-2
size: NA
V: TRBV7-3
D: NA
DNA: TGTGCCAGCAGCCCGGGATCCAGCACCGGGGAGCTGTTTTTT
CDR3: CASSPGSSTGELFF

J: TRBJ2-2
size: NA
V: TRBV7-3
D: NA
DNA: TGTGCCAGCAGCTTGGCAGGGGCCGGGGAGCTGTTTTTT
CDR3: CASSLAGAGELFF

J: TRBJ2-5
size: NA
V: TRBV29-1
D: NA
DNA: TGCAGCGTTGAACGCTTAGGGCTGGGGGAGACCCAGTACTTC
CDR3: CSVERLGLGETQYF

J: TRBJ2-3
size: NA
V: TRBV19
D: NA
DNA: TGTGCCAGTAGCACGGGGGGCGTTAAGACAGATACGCAGTATTTT
CDR3: CASSTGGVKTDTQYF